This T cell receptor beta chain was retrieved from a study of control samples from healthy donors and cancer patients. The ends were cut back, 1 base at V and 1 base at J, with 10 bases in the middle. Germline values: CDR1 SGHVS, CDR2 FQNEAQ. The length of the CDR3 is 15 residues. Profiled with immunoSEQ multiplex PCR; TCRdb holds only in-frame clones, not every one. In the table there are 150,000 or so clones, about 95% of which are singletons. The source of this sequence is a man aged 55 to 70 with colorectal cancer. Material: PBMCs. The chain recombines TRBV7-8 with TRBJ1-1, with D unclear. CDR3 loop: CASSLGRGGNTEAFF. The CDR3 DNA follows: TGTGCCAGCAGCTTAGGTCGTGGCGGGAACACTGAAGCTTTCTTT.